This TCR beta chain comes out of a study of cytotoxic CD8 clonotypes in ibrutinib-treated CLL. Study-wide results and caveats: Sample timing was unmatched between remission and later-progressing patients; lymph nodes unstudied. Baseline clonality, higher than in age-matched healthy donors, tracked circulating CD8+ T-cell counts.

The repertoire was sequenced with immunoSEQ multiplex PCR; TCRdb's copy has only in-frame clones and lacks some. The repertoire has 11,000 to 15,000 clones, roughly 50% of them found once; the top ten carry under 40%. Germline loops: CDR1 SGHNT, CDR2 YYREEE (reference sequence). Trimming removed 5 bases at V and 1 base at J, with 6 bases between. CDR3 length: 13 residues. This clone was counted between two and nine times. What it binds is unknown. This chain joins TRBV5-4 and TRBJ1-4, with D unresolved. The material sequenced was PBMCs, taken at an approximately 25-month disease-progression time point, from a patient treated with ibrutinib. This sequence was found in a human donor with chronic lymphocytic leukemia. The CDR3 region is CASRPGTNEKLFF. As DNA, the CDR3 is TGTGCCAGCAGACCAGGAACTAATGAAAAACTGTTTTTT. Drawing the rest from reference TRBV5-4 and TRBJ1-4, the complete variable domain is ETGVTQSPTHLIKTRGQQVTLRCSSQSGHNTVSWYQQALGQGPQFIFQYYREEENGRGNFPPRFSGLQFPNYSSELNVNALELDDSALYLCASRPGTNEKLFFGSGTQLSVL.